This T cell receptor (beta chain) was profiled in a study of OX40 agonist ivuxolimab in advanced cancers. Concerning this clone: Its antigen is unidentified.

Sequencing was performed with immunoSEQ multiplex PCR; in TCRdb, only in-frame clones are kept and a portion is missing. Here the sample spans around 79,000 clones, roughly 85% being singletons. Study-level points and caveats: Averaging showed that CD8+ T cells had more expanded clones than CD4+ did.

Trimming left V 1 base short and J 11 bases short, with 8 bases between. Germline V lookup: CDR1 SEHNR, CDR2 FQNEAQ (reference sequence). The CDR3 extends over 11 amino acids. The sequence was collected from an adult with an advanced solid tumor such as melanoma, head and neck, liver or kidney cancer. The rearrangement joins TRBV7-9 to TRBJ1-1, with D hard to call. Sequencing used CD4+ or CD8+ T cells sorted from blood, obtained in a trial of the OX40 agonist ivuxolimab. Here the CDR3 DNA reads TGTGCCAGCAGCTTAGGGGTTCGGGCTTTCTTT. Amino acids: CASSLGVRAFF.